What follows are 10 T cell receptor beta chains derived from one specimen sequenced in a study of PD-1 blockade in classical Hodgkin lymphoma. Time point meaning: newly diagnosed, previously untreated cHL patient sample. Repertoires were generated with immunoSEQ multiplex PCR, while TCRdb's copy carries only in-frame clones and drops some. The data show over 60,000 clones, roughly 92% seen once. Specimen: peripheral blood mononuclear cells (PBMCs). The receptors were gathered from a human donor with classical Hodgkin lymphoma.

The V gene is TRBV7-8, the J gene TRBJ1-2; the D is unclear. Trimming removed 5 bases at V and 4 bases at J, with 11 bases between. The CDR3 is 13 residues long. CDR1 SGHVS and CDR2 FQNEAQ come from the germline V gene. The CDR3 bases are TGTGCCAGCAGCCTAGGGATTTCCTATGGCTACACCTTC. This codes for CASSLGISYGYTF. The variable domain in full, with the rest retrieved from reference TRBV7-8 and TRBJ1-2, is GAGVSQSPRYKVAKRGQDVALRCDPISGHVSLFWYQQALGQGPEFLTYFQNEAQLDKSGLPSDRFFAERPEGSVSTLKIQRTQQEDSAVYLCASSLGISYGYTFGSGTRLTVV.

The rearrangement uses TRBV5-1 and TRBJ1-2; D unresolved. The CDR3 loop spans 13 amino acids. Germline CDR1 is SGHRS and CDR2 is YFSETQ. Trimming stripped 2 bases from V and 4 bases from J, with 9 bases between. Here the CDR3 DNA reads TGCGCCAGCAGCTTAGACGTTCGCTATGGCTACACCTTC. Translation gives CASSLDVRYGYTF.

The chain links TRBV9 to TRBJ2-2, with a weak D call TRBD2 (6 bases). V lost 4 bases and J lost 4, with 17 bases in between. The CDR3 has 16 amino acids. Germline-derived CDR1 and CDR2 are SGDLS and YYNGEE. The CDR3 coding sequence is TGTGCCAGCAGCCTTTCTGGGGGGAGGCCCACCGGGGAGCTGTTTTTT. Amino acids: CASSLSGGRPTGELFF.

The chain combines TRBV25-1 with TRBJ1-3; 8 bases are a match to TRBD1. V lost 6 bases, J lost 4 bases, and 5 bases stayed unmatched. The CDR3 spans 14 residues. Germline CDR1 reads MGHDK; CDR2 reads SYGVNS. The CDR3 bases are TGTGCCAGCAGCGAAACAGGGGGGGGAAACACCATATATTTT. Translated, it gives CASSETGGGNTIYF.

The chain links TRBV18 to TRBJ2-1; a weak D match, TRBD2 (6 bases). This CDR3 contains 14 residues. Per germline, CDR1 KGHSH and CDR2 LQKENI. Trimming took 1 base from V and 10 from J, leaving 14 bases between them. CDR3 amino acids: CASSPRDSTGEQFF. The DNA of the CDR3 is TGTGCCAGCTCACCACGGGACTCCACCGGGGAGCAGTTCTTC.

V gene TRBV27 combines with J gene TRBJ2-2, with D uncertain. Trimming pared 3 bases from V and 2 bases from J, leaving 7 bases between. The germline gives CDR1 MNHEY, CDR2 SMNVEV (reference sequence). The CDR3 is 14 residues long. The CDR3 spells CASSFYDNTGELFF. CDR3 nucleotides: TGTGCCAGCAGTTTCTACGACAACACCGGGGAGCTGTTTTTT.

V is TRBV2 and J is TRBJ2-5; perhaps TRBD1 as D (5 bases). V lost 9 bases, J lost 2 bases, and 10 bases lay in between. CDR3 length equals 12 residues. From germline, CDR1 is SNHLY and CDR2 FYNNEI. The CDR3 sequence: CASFSGQETQYF. The DNA of the CDR3 is TGTGCCAGTTTCTCAGGGCAAGAGACCCAGTACTTC.

The rearrangement uses TRBV20-1 and TRBJ2-3; 7 bases line up with TRBD2. Germline V gene data show CDR1 as DFQATT and CDR2 as SNEGSKA (reference sequence). The CDR3 contains 11 residues. With V trimmed by 6 bases and J by 4 bases, 1 base remained unmatched. CDR3 bases: TGCAGTGCCAGCGGGGCAGATACGCAGTATTTT. As protein: CSASGADTQYF.

This chain joins TRBV5-1 and TRBJ2-6; possible D gene TRBD2, 7 bases. This CDR3 region has 18 residues. The germline CDR1 and CDR2 sequences are SGHRS and YFSETQ. Trimming took off 1 base at V and 0 bases at J, with 14 bases between the two ends. The CDR3 bases are TGCGCCAGCAGCTTGTACGGGGGGCCACACTCTGGGGCCAACGTCCTGACTTTC. Residues: CASSLYGGPHSGANVLTF.

The chain recombines TRBV25-1 with TRBJ1-1; D is possibly TRBD1 (5 bases). The ends were cut back, 5 bases at V and 1 base at J, with 17 bases in the middle. The CDR3 is 16 residues long. CDR1 MGHDK and CDR2 SYGVNS come from the germline V gene. This CDR3 is CASSSTPGGGNTEAFF. Here the CDR3 DNA reads TGTGCCAGCAGTTCAACTCCCGGCGGGGGGAACACTGAAGCTTTCTTT.